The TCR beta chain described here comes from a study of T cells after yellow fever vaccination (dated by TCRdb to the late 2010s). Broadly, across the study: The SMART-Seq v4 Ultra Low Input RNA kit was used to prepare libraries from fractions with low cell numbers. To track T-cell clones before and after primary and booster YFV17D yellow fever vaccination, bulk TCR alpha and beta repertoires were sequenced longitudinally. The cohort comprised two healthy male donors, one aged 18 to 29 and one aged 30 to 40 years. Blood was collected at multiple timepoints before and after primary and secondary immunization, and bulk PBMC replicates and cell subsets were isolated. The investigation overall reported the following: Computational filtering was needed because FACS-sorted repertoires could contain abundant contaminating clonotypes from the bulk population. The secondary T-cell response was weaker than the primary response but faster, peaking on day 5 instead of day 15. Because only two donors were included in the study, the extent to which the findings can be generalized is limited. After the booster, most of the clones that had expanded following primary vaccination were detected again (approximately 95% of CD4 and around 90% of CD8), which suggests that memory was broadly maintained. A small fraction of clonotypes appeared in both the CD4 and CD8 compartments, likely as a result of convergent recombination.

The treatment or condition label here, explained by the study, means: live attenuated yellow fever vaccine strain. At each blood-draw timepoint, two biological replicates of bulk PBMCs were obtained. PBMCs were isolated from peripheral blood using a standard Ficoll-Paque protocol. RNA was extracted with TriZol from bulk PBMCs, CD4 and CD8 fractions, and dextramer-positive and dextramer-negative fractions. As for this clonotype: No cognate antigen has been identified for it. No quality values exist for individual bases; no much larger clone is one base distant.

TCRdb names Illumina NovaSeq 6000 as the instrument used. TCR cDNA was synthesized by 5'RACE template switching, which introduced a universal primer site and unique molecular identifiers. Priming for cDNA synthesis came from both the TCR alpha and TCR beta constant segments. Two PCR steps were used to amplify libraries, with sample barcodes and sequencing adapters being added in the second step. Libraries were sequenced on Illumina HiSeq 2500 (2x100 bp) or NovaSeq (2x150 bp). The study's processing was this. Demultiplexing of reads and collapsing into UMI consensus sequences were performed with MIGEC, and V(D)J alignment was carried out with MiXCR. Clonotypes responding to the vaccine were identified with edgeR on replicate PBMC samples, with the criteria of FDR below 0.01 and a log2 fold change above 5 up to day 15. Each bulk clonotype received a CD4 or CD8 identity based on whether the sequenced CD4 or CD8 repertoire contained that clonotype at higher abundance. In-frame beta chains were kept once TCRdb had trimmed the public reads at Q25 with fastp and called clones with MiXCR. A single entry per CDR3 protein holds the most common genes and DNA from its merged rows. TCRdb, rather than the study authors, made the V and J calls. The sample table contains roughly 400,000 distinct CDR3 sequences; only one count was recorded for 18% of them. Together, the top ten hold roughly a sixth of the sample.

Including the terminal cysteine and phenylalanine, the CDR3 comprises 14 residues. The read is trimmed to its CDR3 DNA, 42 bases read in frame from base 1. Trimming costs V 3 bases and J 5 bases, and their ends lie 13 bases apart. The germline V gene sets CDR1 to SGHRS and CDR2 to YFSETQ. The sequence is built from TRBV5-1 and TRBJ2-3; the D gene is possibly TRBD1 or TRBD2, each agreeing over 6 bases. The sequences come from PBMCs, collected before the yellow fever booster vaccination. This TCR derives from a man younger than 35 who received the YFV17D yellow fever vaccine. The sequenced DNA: TGCGCCAGCAGCTCGGATAGGGGGGTAGATACGCAGTATTTT. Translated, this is CASSSDRGVDTQYF.